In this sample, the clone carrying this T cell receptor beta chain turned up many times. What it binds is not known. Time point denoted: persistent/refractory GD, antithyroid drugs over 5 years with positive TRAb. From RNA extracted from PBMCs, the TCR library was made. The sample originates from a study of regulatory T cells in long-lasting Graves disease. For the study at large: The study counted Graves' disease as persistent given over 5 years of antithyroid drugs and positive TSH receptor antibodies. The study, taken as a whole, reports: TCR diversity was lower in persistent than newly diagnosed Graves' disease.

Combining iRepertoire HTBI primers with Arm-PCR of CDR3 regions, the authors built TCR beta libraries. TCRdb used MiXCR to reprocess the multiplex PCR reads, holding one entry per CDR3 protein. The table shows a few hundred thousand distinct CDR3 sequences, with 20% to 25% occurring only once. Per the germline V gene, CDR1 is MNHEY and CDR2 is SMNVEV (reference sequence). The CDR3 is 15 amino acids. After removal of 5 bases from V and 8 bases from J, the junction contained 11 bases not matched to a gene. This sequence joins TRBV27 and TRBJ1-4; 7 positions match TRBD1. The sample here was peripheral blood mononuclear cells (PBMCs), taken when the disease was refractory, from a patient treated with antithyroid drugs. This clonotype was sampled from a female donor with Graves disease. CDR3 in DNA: TGTGCCAGCAGTCCGGGAGACAGGGTGGGCGAAAAACTGTTTTTT. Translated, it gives CASSPGDRVGEKLFF.